What follows is one TCR beta chain and its context. The conserved phenylalanine or tryptophan is not found at the CDR3 terminus, so this likely reflects a read error. The CDR3 consists of 12 residues. Germline values: CDR1 MGHDK, CDR2 SYGVNS. V was trimmed by 5 bases and J by 4 bases, leaving 5 bases between them. The sample belongs to a study of CD8+CD57+ T cells in acquired aplastic anemia. Sequencing involved patients with CD8+CD57+ cell expansion previously shown by flow cytometry. Severe acquired aplastic anemia was present in every patient. CDR3 and TCR beta VDJ profiling relied on a genomic DNA template. MiXCR, run by TCRdb on the reads, gives a single entry per CDR3 protein. Of fewer than 250,000 distinct CDR3 sequences listed, 40% to 50% are singletons.

V gene TRBV25-1 combines with J gene TRBJ2-2; no definite D call. This receptor was obtained from a human donor with aplastic anemia. The sequencing input was sorted CD4+, CD8+, or CD8+CD57+ T cells (not recorded which) from PBMCs. This CDR3 reads CASSSSTGELFS. The CDR3 DNA reads as TGTGCCAGCAGTTCGAGCACCGGGGAGCTGTTTTCT.